This T cell receptor beta chain was observed in a study of cytomegalovirus exposure and HLA in healthy donors. Findings and limits, study-wide: Most subjects' HLA-A and HLA-B alleles were reportedly predicted from TCR beta sequences. A classifier reportedly called cytomegalovirus status with high sensitivity and specificity. There were some V segments, including TRBV6-2 and TRBV6-3, excluded as indistinguishable.

CDR1 SGHRS and CDR2 YFSETQ come from the germline V gene. Unmatched junction bases numbered 10, after V lost 4 bases and J lost 5 bases. This CDR3 has 16 residues. PCR employed 60 Vbeta and 13 Jbeta primers. In the authors' workflow: There were 80 million or so unique TCR beta chains by a later count, and 10 million to 12 million of them were shared. Repertoires were generated with immunoSEQ multiplex PCR, while TCRdb's copy carries only in-frame clones and drops some. The V and J calls and clone size are taken from that table; D and trimming were inferred from the DNA. The sample has approximately 69,000 clones, 60% to 75% seen once. As for this clone: Its target is unknown.

This sequence originates from a man aged 35-49 years in good health and CMV-seropositive. The chain combines TRBV5-1 with TRBJ1-4; the match to TRBD1 covers 8 bases. The sequenced sample was PBMCs. The CDR3 sequence: CASSPQDRAHNEKLFF. In DNA form, the CDR3 reads TGCGCCAGCAGCCCTCAGGACAGGGCACACAATGAAAAACTGTTTTTT.